A single sample is the source of the 8 T cell receptor beta chains below, sequenced in a study of control samples from healthy donors and cancer patients. Here immunoSEQ multiplex PCR was the method, and the copy in TCRdb shows in-frame clones only, minus some. Here the sample spans about 160,000 clones, about 94% being singletons. The source material was PBMCs. All receptors derive from a man in his sixties with colorectal cancer.

This chain connects TRBV11-3 to TRBJ2-3; D unresolved. In germline, CDR1 is SGHNT, CDR2 YENEEA. The CDR3 spans 13 residues. Deletions cut 3 bases from V and 2 bases from J, with 6 bases between. This CDR3 reads CASSFRHTDTQYF. As DNA, the CDR3 is TGTGCCAGCAGCTTCCGCCACACAGATACGCAGTATTTT.

The rearrangement uses TRBV10-3 and TRBJ2-7, with D perhaps TRBD2 (6 bases). There are 13 residues in the CDR3. In germline, CDR1 is ENHRY, CDR2 SYGVKD. The ends were cut back, 10 bases at V and 4 bases at J, with 17 bases in the middle. The CDR3 region is CATRQSGQYEQYF. The CDR3 coding sequence is TGTGCCACCAGGCAAAGCGGGCAATACGAGCAGTACTTC.

The chain is built from TRBV19 and TRBJ2-7; TRBD1 aligns across 8 bases. Germline CDR1 reads LNHDA; CDR2 reads SQIVND (reference sequence). J gave up 5 bases and V 9 bases, and 18 bases lay outside the gene matches. The CDR3 spans 16 residues. CDR3 loop: CASQRTGSDLMDEQYF. The DNA for the CDR3 is TGTGCCAGCCAAAGGACAGGGTCCGACCTCATGGACGAGCAGTACTTC. Full variable domain (rest looked up from reference TRBV19 and TRBJ2-7): DGGITQSPKYLFRKEGQNVTLSCEQNLNHDAMYWYRQDPGQGLRLIYYSQIVNDFQKGDIAEGYSVSREKKESFPLTVTSAQKNPTAFYLCASQRTGSDLMDEQYFGPGTRLTVT.

V usage is TRBV24-1 and J usage is TRBJ2-7; no reliable D call. The CDR3 spans 13 residues. Germline V gene data show CDR1 as KGHDR and CDR2 as SFDVKD. V lost 3 bases and J 2 bases, leaving 7 bases between the germline ends. CDR3 in DNA: TGTGCCACCAGTGATGGGCATACCTACGAGCAGTACTTC. It yields the protein CATSDGHTYEQYF.

This clone was detected only a few times. V usage is TRBV27 and J usage is TRBJ1-2, with D hard to call. CDR3 length: 13 residues. Trimming left V 5 bases short and J 8 bases short, with 15 bases between. Germline V gene data show CDR1 as MNHEY and CDR2 as SMNVEV (reference sequence). The DNA for the CDR3 is TGTGCCAGCAGTCGGGAGGGCATGGGAGGCTACACCTTC. It specifies CASSREGMGGYTF.

This chain links TRBV30 with TRBJ2-4, with D perhaps matching TRBD1 (5 bases). The CDR3 contains 13 residues. Germline loops: CDR1 GTSNPN, CDR2 SVGIG (reference sequence). The V end lost 1 base, the J end lost 5 bases, and 9 bases lay between the germline ends. CDR3 loop: CAWSDDRQNIQYF. CDR3 coding DNA: TGTGCCTGGAGTGATGACAGACAAAACATTCAGTACTTC.

The rearrangement uses TRBV3-1 (or the pseudogene TRBV3-2) and TRBJ1-2; no clear D. The germline V and J ends were trimmed by 2 bases and 1 base, with 8 bases remaining between them. Germline lookup yields CDR1 LGHDT and CDR2 YNNKEL (reference sequence). The CDR3 has 14 residues. CDR3 DNA: TGTGCCAGCAGCCAAAAGGGAAGTAACTATGGCTACACCTTC. Its protein product is CASSQKGSNYGYTF.

The J gene is TRBJ2-3, the V gene TRBV6-5; D gene unclear. The CDR3 is 15 residues long. Trimming removed 4 bases from V and 2 bases from J, with 13 bases in between. Germline V CDR1 and CDR2: MNHEY, SVGAGI. The CDR3 DNA reads TGTGCCAGCAGTTCCATAGCCGGGTACACAGATACGCAGTATTTT. This gives the protein CASSSIAGYTDTQYF.